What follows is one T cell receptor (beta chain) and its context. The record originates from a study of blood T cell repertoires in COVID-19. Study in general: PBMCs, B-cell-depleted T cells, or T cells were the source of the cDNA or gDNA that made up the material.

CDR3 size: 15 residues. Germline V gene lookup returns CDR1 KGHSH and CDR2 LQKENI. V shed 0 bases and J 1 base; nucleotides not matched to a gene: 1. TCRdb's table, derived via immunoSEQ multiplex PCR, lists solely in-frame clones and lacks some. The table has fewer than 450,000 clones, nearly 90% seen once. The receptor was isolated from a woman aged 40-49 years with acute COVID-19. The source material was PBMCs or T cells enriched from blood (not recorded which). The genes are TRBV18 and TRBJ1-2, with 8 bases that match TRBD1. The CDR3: CASSPPGQVNYGYTF. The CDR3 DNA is TGTGCCAGCTCACCACCGGGACAGGTTAACTATGGCTACACCTTC.